This T cell receptor beta chain was profiled in a study of CD8 T cells in Susac syndrome. CDR1 MGHRA and CDR2 YSYEKL come from the germline V gene. Trimming left V 3 bases short and J 5 bases short, with 18 bases between. This CDR3 contains 16 residues. RNA amounts of about 0.45 to 1 ug underwent reverse transcription with random hexamers. Via MiXCR, TCRdb re-called the immunoSEQ multiplex PCR reads, giving one row per CDR3 protein. The sample includes about 250,000 distinct CDR3 sequences, around 93% of them seen just once. Material: CD4+ T cells from PBMCs. The chain has TRBV4-1 and TRBJ2-3, with D maybe TRBD2 (5 bases). This clonotype was obtained from a human donor with multiple sclerosis. The CDR3 DNA reads as TGCGCCAGCAGCCAGCCCGGGGTCTTGATGGGAGATACGCAGTATTTT. Protein: CASSQPGVLMGDTQYF.